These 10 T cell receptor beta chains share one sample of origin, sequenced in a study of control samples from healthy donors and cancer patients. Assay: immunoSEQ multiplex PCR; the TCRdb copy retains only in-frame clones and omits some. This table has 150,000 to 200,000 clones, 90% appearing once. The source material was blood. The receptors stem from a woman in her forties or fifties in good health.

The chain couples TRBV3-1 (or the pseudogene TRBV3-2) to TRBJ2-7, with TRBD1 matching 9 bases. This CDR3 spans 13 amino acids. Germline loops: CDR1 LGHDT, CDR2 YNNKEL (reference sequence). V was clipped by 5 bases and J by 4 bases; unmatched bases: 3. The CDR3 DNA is TGTGCCAGCAGCTACAGGGGGCAGTACGAGCAGTACTTC. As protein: CASSYRGQYEQYF.

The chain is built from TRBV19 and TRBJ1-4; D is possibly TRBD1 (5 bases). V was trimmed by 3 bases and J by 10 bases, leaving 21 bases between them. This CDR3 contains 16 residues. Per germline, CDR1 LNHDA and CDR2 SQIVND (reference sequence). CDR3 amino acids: CASSISREAVVGKLFF. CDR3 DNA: TGTGCCAGTAGTATCAGCAGGGAAGCTGTCGTCGGAAAACTGTTTTTT.

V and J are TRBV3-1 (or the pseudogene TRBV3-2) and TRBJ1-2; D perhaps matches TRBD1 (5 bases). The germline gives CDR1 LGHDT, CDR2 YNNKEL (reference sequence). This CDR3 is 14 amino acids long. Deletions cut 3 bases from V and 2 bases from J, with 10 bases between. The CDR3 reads CASSQGTVNYGYTF. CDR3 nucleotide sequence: TGTGCCAGCAGCCAGGGGACGGTGAACTATGGCTACACCTTC.

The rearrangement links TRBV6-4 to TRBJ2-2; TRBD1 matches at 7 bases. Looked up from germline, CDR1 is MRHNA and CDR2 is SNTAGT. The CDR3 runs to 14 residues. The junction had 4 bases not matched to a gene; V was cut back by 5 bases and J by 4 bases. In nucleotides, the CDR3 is TGTGCCAGCAGTACAGGGGTCGGCACCGGGGAGCTGTTTTTT. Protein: CASSTGVGTGELFF.

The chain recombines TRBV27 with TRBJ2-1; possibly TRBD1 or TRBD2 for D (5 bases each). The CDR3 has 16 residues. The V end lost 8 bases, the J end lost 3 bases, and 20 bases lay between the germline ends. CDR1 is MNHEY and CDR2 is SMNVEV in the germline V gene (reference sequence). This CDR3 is CASCTYRGENYNEQFF. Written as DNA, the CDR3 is TGTGCCAGCTGCACTTACCGGGGCGAAAACTACAATGAGCAGTTCTTC.

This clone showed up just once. This CDR3 is CATSPSSGRTGELFF. In nucleotides, the CDR3 is TGTGCCACCAGCCCCTCGAGTGGGCGTACCGGGGAGCTGTTTTTT. V gene TRBV24-1 combines with J gene TRBJ2-2; D gene unclear. The length of the CDR3 is 15 residues. Trimming shortened V by 7 bases and J by 5 bases, and 16 bases separated the two germline ends. From germline, CDR1 is KGHDR and CDR2 SFDVKD.

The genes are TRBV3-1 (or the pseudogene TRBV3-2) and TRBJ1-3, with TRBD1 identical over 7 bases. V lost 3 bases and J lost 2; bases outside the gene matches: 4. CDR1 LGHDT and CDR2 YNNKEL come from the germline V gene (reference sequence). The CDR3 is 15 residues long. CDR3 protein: CASSHGQGAGNTIYF. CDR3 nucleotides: TGTGCCAGCAGCCATGGCCAGGGGGCTGGAAACACCATATATTTT.

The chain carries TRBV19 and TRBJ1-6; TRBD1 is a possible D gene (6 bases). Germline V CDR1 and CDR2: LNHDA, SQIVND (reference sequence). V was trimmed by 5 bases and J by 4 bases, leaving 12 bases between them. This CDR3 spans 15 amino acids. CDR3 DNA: TGTGCCAGTAGTCCCCGGGACACTTATAATTCACCCCTCCACTTT. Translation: CASSPRDTYNSPLHF.

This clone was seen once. For the CDR3, the DNA is TGTGCCAGCAGCCAAACTGACGGGGTTGGGGAAAAACTGTTTTTT. It codes for CASSQTDGVGEKLFF. J is TRBJ1-4 and V is TRBV3-1 (or the pseudogene TRBV3-2); D unresolved. CDR1 is LGHDT and CDR2 is YNNKEL in the germline V gene (reference sequence). With 2 bases removed from V and 8 bases from J, the gap between germline ends came to 15 bases. The CDR3 sequence is 15 residues long.

In nucleotides, the CDR3 is TGTGCCAGCATTTCACTCGGACAGCCCCAGCATTTT. Its translation: CASISLGQPQHF. The gene calls are TRBV28 and TRBJ1-5; D call uncertain. The CDR3 sequence is 12 residues long. Per the germline V gene, CDR1 is MDHEN and CDR2 is SYDVKM. With 7 bases removed from V and 7 bases from J, the gap between germline ends came to 11 bases.